The T cell receptor beta chain under discussion was sequenced for a study of T cell repertoires in cytomegalovirus infection. CDR1 is MGHRA, CDR2 YSYEKL, per germline. This CDR3 has 15 amino acids. The V gene lost 0 bases and the J gene lost 0 bases, with 8 bases spanning the gap. This clonotype was recorded at least ten times. Its antigen is unidentified. TCRdb recomputed calls from the reads with MiXCR, one row per CDR3 protein. The sample shows some 100,000 distinct CDR3 sequences, about 30% of them seen only once. The specimen was CD8+ T cells from cultured PBMCs, collected from culture after CMV antigen stimulation. V is TRBV4-1 and J is TRBJ1-2; D unresolved. This sequence was found in a human donor in good health (CMV status not recorded). Some clones in this sample may be carry-over from other donors' samples. CDR3 amino acids: CASSQEQSANYGYTF. CDR3 nucleotide sequence: TGCGCCAGCAGCCAAGAGCAGTCAGCTAACTATGGCTACACCTTC.